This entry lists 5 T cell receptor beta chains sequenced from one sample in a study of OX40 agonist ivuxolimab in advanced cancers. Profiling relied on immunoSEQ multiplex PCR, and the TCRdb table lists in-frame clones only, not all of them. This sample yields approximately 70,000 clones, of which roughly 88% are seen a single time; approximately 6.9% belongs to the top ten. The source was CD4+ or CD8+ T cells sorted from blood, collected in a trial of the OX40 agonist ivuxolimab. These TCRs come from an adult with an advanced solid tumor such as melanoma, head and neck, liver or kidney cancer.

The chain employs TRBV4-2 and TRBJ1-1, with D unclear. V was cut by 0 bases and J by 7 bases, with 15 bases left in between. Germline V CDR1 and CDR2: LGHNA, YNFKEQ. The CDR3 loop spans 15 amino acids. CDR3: CASSQDLGRRIEAFF. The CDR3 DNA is TGTGCCAGCAGCCAAGATCTGGGCAGGCGTATTGAAGCTTTCTTT.

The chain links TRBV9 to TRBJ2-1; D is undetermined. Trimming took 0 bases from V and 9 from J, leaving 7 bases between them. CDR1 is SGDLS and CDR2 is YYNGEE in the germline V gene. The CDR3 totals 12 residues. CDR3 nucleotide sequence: TGTGCCAGCAGCGTAGAAGAGAGTGAGCAGTTCTTC. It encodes CASSVEESEQFF.

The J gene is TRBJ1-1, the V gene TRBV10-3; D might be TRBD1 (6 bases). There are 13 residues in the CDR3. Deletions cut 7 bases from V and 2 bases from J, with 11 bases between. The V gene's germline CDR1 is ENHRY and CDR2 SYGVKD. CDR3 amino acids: CAIMKGENTEAFF. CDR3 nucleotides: TGTGCCATCATGAAGGGGGAAAACACTGAAGCTTTCTTT.

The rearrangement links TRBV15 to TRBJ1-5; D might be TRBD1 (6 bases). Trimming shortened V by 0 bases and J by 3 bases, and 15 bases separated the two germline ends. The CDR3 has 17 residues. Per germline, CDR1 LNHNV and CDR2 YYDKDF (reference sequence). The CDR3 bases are TGTGCCACCAGCAGAGACGGGGGCAGGCGGGACAATCAGCCCCAGCATTTT. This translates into CATSRDGGRRDNQPQHF.

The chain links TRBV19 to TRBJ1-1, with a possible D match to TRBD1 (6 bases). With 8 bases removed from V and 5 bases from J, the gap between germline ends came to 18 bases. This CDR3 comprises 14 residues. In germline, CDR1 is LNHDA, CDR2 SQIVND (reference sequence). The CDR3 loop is CASSRGGGRTEAFF. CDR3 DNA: TGTGCCAGTTCCCGTGGGGGGGGCCGTACTGAAGCTTTCTTT.